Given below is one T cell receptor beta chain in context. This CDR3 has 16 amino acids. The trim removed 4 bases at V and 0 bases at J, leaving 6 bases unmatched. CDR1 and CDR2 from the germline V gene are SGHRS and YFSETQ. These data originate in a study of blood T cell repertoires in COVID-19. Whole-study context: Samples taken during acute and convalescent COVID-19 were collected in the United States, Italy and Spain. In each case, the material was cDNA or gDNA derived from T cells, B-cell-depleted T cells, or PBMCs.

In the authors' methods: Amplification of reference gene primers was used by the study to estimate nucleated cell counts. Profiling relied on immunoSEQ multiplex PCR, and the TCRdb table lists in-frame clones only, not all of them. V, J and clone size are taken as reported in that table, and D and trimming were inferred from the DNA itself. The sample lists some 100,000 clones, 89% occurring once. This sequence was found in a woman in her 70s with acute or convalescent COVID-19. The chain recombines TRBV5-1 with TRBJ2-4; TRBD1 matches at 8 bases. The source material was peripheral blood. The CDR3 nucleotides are TGCGCCAGCAGCATGACAGGGGACCTAGCCAAAAACATTCAGTACTTC. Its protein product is CASSMTGDLAKNIQYF.